One sample yielded the 12 T cell receptor beta chains listed below, sequenced in a study of T cell repertoires in aging, cancer and after chemotherapy. A mixed TRB-A/B primer pool amplified rearranged TRB by multiplex touch-down PCR. TCRdb recomputed calls from the multiplex PCR reads with MiXCR, one row per CDR3 protein. The sample includes about 12,000 distinct CDR3 sequences, 21% of them seen just once. TCR beta rearrangements were amplified from peripheral blood genomic DNA. Source material: blood. These receptors were taken from a human donor in good health.

This clonotype has only a few counts. The V gene is TRBV21-1, the J gene TRBJ1-5; the table assigns TRBD1, which was not confirmed against the DNA. TRBV21-1 is a pseudogene segment. CDR3 length equals 13 residues. This CDR3 reads CASSLRANQPQHF. For the CDR3, the DNA is TGTGCCAGCAGCCTAAGGGCGAATCAGCCCCAGCATTTT.

This clonotype was seen more than once but under ten times. The chain joins TRBV12-3 or TRBV12-4 to TRBJ2-1, with a weak D call TRBD1 (5 bases). Trimming shortened V by 1 base and J by 9 bases, and 13 bases separated the two germline ends. The CDR3 consists of 14 residues. The chain's CDR3 is CASSLGSGFGEQFF. The CDR3 nucleotides read TGTGCCAGCAGTTTAGGATCAGGGTTCGGTGAGCAGTTCTTC.

In this sample, this clonotype turned up a few times. One end of the junction is discordant with germline, which a read error may explain. This chain connects TRBV19 to TRBJ2-5; 12 bases are a match to TRBD2. The CDR3 totals 13 residues. CDR1 LNHDA and CDR2 SQIVND come from the germline V gene (reference sequence). The CDR3 loop is CASSRTSGGPQVF. DNA of the CDR3: TGTGCCAGTAGTAGAACTAGCGGGGGGCCCCAAGTCTTC.

By proportion, this clonotype is medium-sized. The chain recombines TRBV7-9 with TRBJ1-3; D is possibly TRBD1 (5 bases). This CDR3 is built from 18 residues. V dropped 3 bases and J dropped 0 bases, with 18 bases sitting between them. Germline assignment: CDR1 SEHNR and CDR2 FQNEAQ (reference sequence). CDR3 nucleotide sequence: TGTGCCAGCAGCTTGATACGGGACGGCCTTACCTCTGGAAACACCATATATTTT. Protein sequence: CASSLIRDGLTSGNTIYF.

About this clonotype itself: This may be a read error: a much more frequent sequence differs by one nucleotide. The CDR3 nucleotides are TGTGCTAGTAAAAAGGGAGTAGTGTATAATTCACCCCTCCACTTT. Translated, it gives CASKKGVVYNSPLHF. V is TRBV19 and J is TRBJ1-6; D gene ambiguous. Looked up from germline, CDR1 is LNHDA and CDR2 is SQIVND (reference sequence). CDR3 length: 15 residues.

This clonotype was counted a few times. This chain links TRBV5-1 with TRBJ1-1; D unclear. Germline V gene lookup returns CDR1 SGHRS and CDR2 YFSETQ. Trimming cost V 4 bases and J 4 bases, with 14 bases left between them. The CDR3 is 14 amino acids. The CDR3 is CASSPQMGSTEAFF. The DNA for the CDR3 is TGCGCCAGCAGCCCCCAGATGGGGTCCACTGAAGCTTTCTTT.

This rearrangement joins TRBV7-2 to TRBJ1-5; D gene uncertain. The V and J ends lost 5 bases and 8 bases respectively, with 16 bases between them. Per the germline V gene, CDR1 is SGHTA and CDR2 is FQGNSA. The CDR3 length is 14 residues. The chain's CDR3 is CASSLLNLGEPQHF. In nucleotides, the CDR3 is TGTGCCAGCAGCCTTCTTAACCTAGGCGAGCCCCAGCATTTT. Filled out from reference TRBV7-2 and TRBJ1-5, the complete variable domain reads GAGVSQSPSNKVTEKGKDVELRCDPISGHTALYWYRQSLGQGLEFLIYFQGNSAPDKSGLPSDRFSAERTGGSVSTLTIQRTQQEDSAVYLCASSLLNLGEPQHFGDGTRLSIL.

This clonotype was recorded only once. V gene TRBV5-5 combines with J gene TRBJ1-5; D not certain. The CDR3 is 15 amino acids. Trimming took off 0 bases at V and 2 bases at J, with 9 bases between the two ends. Germline V lookup: CDR1 SGHKS, CDR2 YYEKEE (reference sequence). The CDR3 nucleotides are TGTGCCAGCAGCTTGGCGGGGAGCCGCAATCAGCCCCAGCATTTT. Translation: CASSLAGSRNQPQHF.

By frequency in the sample, this clonotype is medium-sized. The chain couples TRBV19 to TRBJ1-3, with D perhaps matching TRBD1 (5 bases). Per germline, CDR1 LNHDA and CDR2 SQIVND (reference sequence). The CDR3 length is 14 residues. V was shortened by 2 bases and J by 4 bases, with 9 bases between the two germline ends. The CDR3 DNA reads TGTGCCAGTAGTATATGGGGGACGGGAAACACCATATATTTT. Amino acids: CASSIWGTGNTIYF.

This clonotype is medium-sized (0.01 to 0.1%) by share. The chain couples TRBV12-3 or TRBV12-4 to TRBJ1-6; D unresolved. This CDR3 region has 12 residues. Trimming removed 6 bases from V and 12 bases from J, with 12 bases in between. The CDR3: CASRYPPQPLHF. Written as DNA, the CDR3 is TGTGCCAGCAGGTATCCTCCCCAACCCCTCCACTTT.

On this clonotype itself: A read error may explain this, as a much larger clone is one base away. The chain links TRBV5-1 to TRBJ1-2; TRBD1 might be the D (5 bases). The CDR3 has 15 amino acids. Germline V gene lookup returns CDR1 SGHRS and CDR2 YFSETQ. As DNA, the CDR3 is TGTGCCAGCAGCTTGGTCGAGGGGCGCTGGTATGGCTACACCTTC. Translation gives CASSLVEGRWYGYTF. Complete variable domain (other parts from reference TRBV5-1 and TRBJ1-2): KAGVTQTPRYLIKTRGQQVTLSCSPISGHRSVSWYQQTPGQGLQFLFEYFSETQRNKGNFPGRFSGRQFSNSRSEMNVSTLELGDSALYLCASSLVEGRWYGYTFGSGTRLTVV.

This clonotype was seen repeatedly, ten times or more. The CDR3 protein is CASTKVPGDEQYF. The CDR3, as DNA: TGTGCCAGCACCAAAGTCCCTGGGGACGAGCAGTACTTC. V gene TRBV5-5 combines with J gene TRBJ2-7; D gene unclear. CDR1 SGHKS and CDR2 YYEKEE come from the germline V gene (reference sequence). Trimming left V 6 bases short and J 5 bases short, with 15 bases between. The CDR3 sequence is 13 residues long.